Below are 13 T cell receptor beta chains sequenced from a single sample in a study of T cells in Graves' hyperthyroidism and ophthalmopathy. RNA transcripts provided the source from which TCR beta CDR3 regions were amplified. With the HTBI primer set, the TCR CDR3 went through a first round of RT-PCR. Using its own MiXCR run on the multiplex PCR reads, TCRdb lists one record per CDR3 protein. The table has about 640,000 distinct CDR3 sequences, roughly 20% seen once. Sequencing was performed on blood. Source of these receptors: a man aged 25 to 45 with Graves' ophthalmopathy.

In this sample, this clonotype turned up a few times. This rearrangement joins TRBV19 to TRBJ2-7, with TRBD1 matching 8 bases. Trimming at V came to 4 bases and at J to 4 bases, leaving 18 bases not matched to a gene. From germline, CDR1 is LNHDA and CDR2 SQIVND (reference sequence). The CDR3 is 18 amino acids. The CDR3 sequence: CASSSNHPLDRGVYEQYF. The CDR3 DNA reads TGTGCCAGTAGTAGCAACCATCCCCTTGACAGGGGAGTGTACGAGCAGTACTTC.

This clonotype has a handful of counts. CDR3 bases: TGTGCCAGCAGCTTAGCACAGGGAGCCACCGGGGAGCTGTTTTTT. It specifies CASSLAQGATGELFF. This rearrangement joins TRBV7-2 to TRBJ2-2; TRBD1 is a possible D gene (6 bases). Germline assignment: CDR1 SGHTA and CDR2 FQGNSA. This CDR3 comprises 15 residues. V dropped 0 bases and J dropped 4 bases, with 9 bases sitting between them.

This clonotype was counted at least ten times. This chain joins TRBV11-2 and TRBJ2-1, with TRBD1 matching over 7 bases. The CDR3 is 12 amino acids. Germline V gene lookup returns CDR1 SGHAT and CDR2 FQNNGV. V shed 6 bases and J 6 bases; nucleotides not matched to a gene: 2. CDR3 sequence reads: CASRWDSNEQFF. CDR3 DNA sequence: TGTGCCAGCAGATGGGACAGCAATGAGCAGTTCTTC.

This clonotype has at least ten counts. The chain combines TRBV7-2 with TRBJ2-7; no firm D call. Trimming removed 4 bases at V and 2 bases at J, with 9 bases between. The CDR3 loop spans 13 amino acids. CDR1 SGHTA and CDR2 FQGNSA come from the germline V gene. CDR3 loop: CASSSRWAYEQYF. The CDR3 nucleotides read TGTGCCAGCAGCTCCCGTTGGGCCTACGAGCAGTACTTC.

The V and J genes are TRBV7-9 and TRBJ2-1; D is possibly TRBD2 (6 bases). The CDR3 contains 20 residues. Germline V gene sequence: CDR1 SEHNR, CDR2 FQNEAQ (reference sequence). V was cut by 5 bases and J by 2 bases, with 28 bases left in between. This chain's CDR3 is CASSGNWRDDTSRPYNEQFF. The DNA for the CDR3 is TGTGCCAGCAGCGGAAACTGGAGGGATGACACATCTAGACCCTACAATGAGCAGTTCTTC. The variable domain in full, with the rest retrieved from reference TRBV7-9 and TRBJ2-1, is DTGVSQNPRHKITKRGQNVTFRCDPISEHNRLYWYRQTLGQGPEFLTYFQNEAQLEKSRLLSDRFSAERPKGSFSTLEIQRTEQGDSAMYLCASSGNWRDDTSRPYNEQFFGPGTRLTVL.

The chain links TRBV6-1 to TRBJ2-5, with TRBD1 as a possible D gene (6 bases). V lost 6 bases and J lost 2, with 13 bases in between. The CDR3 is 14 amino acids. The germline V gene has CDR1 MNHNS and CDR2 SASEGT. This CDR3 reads CASRDGTIQETQYF. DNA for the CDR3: TGTGCCAGCAGAGATGGGACAATACAAGAGACCCAGTACTTC.

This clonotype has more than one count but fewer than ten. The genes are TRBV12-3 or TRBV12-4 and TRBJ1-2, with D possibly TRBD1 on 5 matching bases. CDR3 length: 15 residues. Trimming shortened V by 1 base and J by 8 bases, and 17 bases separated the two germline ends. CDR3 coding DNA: TGTGCCAGCAGTTTAGAAGCGTCGGGGCCCGGCGGCTACACCTTC. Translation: CASSLEASGPGGYTF.

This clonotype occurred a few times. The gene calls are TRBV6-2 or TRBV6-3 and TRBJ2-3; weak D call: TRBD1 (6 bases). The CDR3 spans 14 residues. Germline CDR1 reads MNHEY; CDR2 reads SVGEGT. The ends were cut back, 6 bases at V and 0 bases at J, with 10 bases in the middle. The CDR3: CASSGQPSTDTQYF. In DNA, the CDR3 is TGTGCCAGCAGCGGACAGCCTAGCACAGATACGCAGTATTTT.

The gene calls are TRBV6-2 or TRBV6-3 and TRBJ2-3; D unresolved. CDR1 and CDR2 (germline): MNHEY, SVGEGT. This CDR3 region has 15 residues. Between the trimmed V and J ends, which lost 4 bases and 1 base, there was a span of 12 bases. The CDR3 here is CASSSYLDRTDTQYF. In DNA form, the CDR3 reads TGTGCCAGCAGTTCATACCTCGACCGCACAGATACGCAGTATTTT.

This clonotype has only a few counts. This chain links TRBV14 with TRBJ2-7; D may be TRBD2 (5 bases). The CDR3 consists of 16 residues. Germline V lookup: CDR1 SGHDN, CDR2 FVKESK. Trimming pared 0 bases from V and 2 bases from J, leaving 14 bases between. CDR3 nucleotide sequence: TGTGCCAGCAGCCAAGATCTTGGAACGGGGACCTACGAGCAGTACTTC. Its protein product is CASSQDLGTGTYEQYF. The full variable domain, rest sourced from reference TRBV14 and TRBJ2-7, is EAGVTQFPSHSVIEKGQTVTLRCDPISGHDNLYWYRRVMGKEIKFLLHFVKESKQDESGMPNNRFLAERTGGTYSTLKVQPAELEDSGVYFCASSQDLGTGTYEQYFGPGTRLTVT.

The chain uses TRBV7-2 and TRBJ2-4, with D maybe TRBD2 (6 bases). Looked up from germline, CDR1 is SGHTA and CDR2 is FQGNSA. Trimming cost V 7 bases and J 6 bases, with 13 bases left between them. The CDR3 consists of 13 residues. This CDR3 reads CASTILGGNIQYF. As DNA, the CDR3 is TGTGCCAGCACGATCTTGGGGGGAAACATTCAGTACTTC.

In nucleotides, the CDR3 is TGTGCCAGCACTCGGCAGGGGAAGTCTGCCGAGCAGTACTTC. Its translation is CASTRQGKSAEQYF. This chain connects TRBV6-1 to TRBJ2-7; tentative D call: TRBD1 (6 bases). Germline CDR1 is MNHNS and CDR2 is SASEGT. The CDR3 sequence is 14 residues long. Trimming stripped 7 bases from V and 6 bases from J, with 19 bases between.

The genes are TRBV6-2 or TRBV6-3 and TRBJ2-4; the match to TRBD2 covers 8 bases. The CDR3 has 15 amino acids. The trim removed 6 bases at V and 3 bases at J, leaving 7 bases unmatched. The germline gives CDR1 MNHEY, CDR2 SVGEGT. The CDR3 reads CASRTSGTSKNIQYF. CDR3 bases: TGTGCCAGCAGGACCTCCGGGACTAGCAAAAACATTCAGTACTTC.